What follows are 28 T cell receptor beta chains derived from one specimen sequenced in a study of blood T cell repertoires in COVID-19. Assay used: immunoSEQ multiplex PCR; TCRdb lists only in-frame clones, some missing. The data show approximately 210,000 clones, around nine tenths seen once. The source material was peripheral blood. Every receptor here comes from a middle-aged woman who had recovered from COVID-19.

This chain joins TRBV3-1 (or the pseudogene TRBV3-2) and TRBJ1-3; 7 bases line up with TRBD1. The CDR3 is 17 residues long. Germline CDR1 LGHDT, CDR2 YNNKEL (reference sequence). Unmatched junction bases numbered 8, after V lost 3 bases and J lost 0 bases. CDR3 in DNA: TGTGCCAGCAGCCATACCGGGACAGCTAACTCTGGAAACACCATATATTTT. This codes for CASSHTGTANSGNTIYF.

The J gene is TRBJ1-1, the V gene TRBV5-6; 8 bases line up with TRBD1. The V gene's germline CDR1 is SGHDT and CDR2 YYEEEE. CDR3 length: 17 amino acids. The junction had 16 bases not matched to a gene; V was cut back by 3 bases and J by 6 bases. In nucleotides, the CDR3 is TGTGCCAGCAGCTATCGGTCGCATACCGGACAGGGCGCTGAAGCTTTCTTT. Protein product: CASSYRSHTGQGAEAFF.

The genes are TRBV11-3 and TRBJ2-2, with TRBD1 matching 8 bases. Trimming at V came to 1 base and at J to 5 bases, leaving 3 bases not matched to a gene. The germline gives CDR1 SGHNT, CDR2 YENEEA. The CDR3 sequence is 15 residues long. The CDR3 loop is CASSLGTGFTGELFF. CDR3 DNA sequence: TGTGCCAGCAGCTTAGGGACAGGGTTTACCGGGGAGCTGTTTTTT.

This clone was seen once. The genes are TRBV2 and TRBJ2-1; a possible D gene is TRBD2 (5 bases). Germline V gives CDR1 SNHLY, CDR2 FYNNEI. The ends were cut back, 3 bases at V and 2 bases at J, with 11 bases in the middle. The CDR3 covers 15 residues. CDR3 amino acids: CASSDSGGPYNEQFF. The CDR3 nucleotides are TGTGCCAGCAGTGACTCTGGCGGGCCCTACAATGAGCAGTTCTTC.

The rearrangement uses TRBV10-3 and TRBJ1-1, with D perhaps matching TRBD1 (5 bases). The CDR3 has 12 amino acids. The germline V and J ends were trimmed by 7 bases and 3 bases, with 9 bases remaining between them. Germline V gene sequence: CDR1 ENHRY, CDR2 SYGVKD. The CDR3 spells CAITRGDTEAFF. Written as DNA, the CDR3 is TGTGCCATCACCCGGGGGGACACTGAAGCTTTCTTT.

The rearrangement joins TRBV5-4 to TRBJ1-1; 7 bases are shared with TRBD1. The J segment lost 2 bases and the V segment lost 5 bases, leaving 6 bases of the junction unmatched. Germline CDR1 SGHNT, CDR2 YYREEE (reference sequence). The CDR3 sequence is 14 residues long. This CDR3 is CASRVGQANTEAFF. The CDR3, as DNA: TGTGCCAGCAGAGTAGGACAGGCAAACACTGAAGCTTTCTTT.

This chain uses TRBV9 with TRBJ2-2; 7 positions agree with TRBD2. The CDR3 extends over 16 amino acids. From germline, CDR1 is SGDLS and CDR2 YYNGEE. J lost 1 base, V lost 0 bases, and 3 bases had no gene match. The CDR3 loop is CASSVVGGVNTGELFF. The CDR3 nucleotides read TGTGCCAGCAGCGTAGTTGGGGGGGTGAACACCGGGGAGCTGTTTTTT.

The gene calls are TRBV19 and TRBJ1-2; D remains unclear. CDR1 is LNHDA, CDR2 SQIVND, per germline (reference sequence). The V and J ends lost 3 bases and 2 bases respectively, with 4 bases between them. The CDR3 has 12 residues. The DNA for the CDR3 is TGTGCCAGTAGTATCCAAAACTATGGCTACACCTTC. Translation gives CASSIQNYGYTF. The full variable domain, with the rest looked up from reference TRBV19 and TRBJ1-2, is DGGITQSPKYLFRKEGQNVTLSCEQNLNHDAMYWYRQDPGQGLRLIYYSQIVNDFQKGDIAEGYSVSREKKESFPLTVTSAQKNPTAFYLCASSIQNYGYTFGSGTRLTVV.

CDR3 loop: CATAPGLAEGSYEQYF. The CDR3 DNA is TGTGCCACGGCTCCGGGACTAGCGGAGGGCTCCTACGAGCAGTACTTC. The V and J genes are TRBV2 and TRBJ2-7; TRBD2 matches at 11 bases. This CDR3 region has 16 residues. Germline V gene sequence: CDR1 SNHLY, CDR2 FYNNEI. With V trimmed by 10 bases and J by 0 bases, 11 bases remained unmatched. Full variable domain (rest looked up from reference TRBV2 and TRBJ2-7): EPEVTQTPSHQVTQMGQEVILRCVPISNHLYFYWYRQILGQKVEFLVSFYNNEISEKSEIFDDQFSVERPDGSNFTLKIRSTKLEDSAMYFCATAPGLAEGSYEQYFGPGTRLTVT.

The chain combines TRBV9 with TRBJ2-5; D is perhaps TRBD1 (6 bases). Trimming shortened V by 0 bases and J by 0 bases, and 9 bases separated the two germline ends. Germline-derived CDR1 and CDR2 are SGDLS and YYNGEE. CDR3 length equals 15 residues. The CDR3 nucleotides read TGTGCCAGCAGCGTAGGGGGGACAAACCAAGAGACCCAGTACTTC. Encoded protein: CASSVGGTNQETQYF.

This clone was observed a few times. The gene calls are TRBV5-1 and TRBJ2-7; D not resolved. CDR3 length: 14 amino acids. CDR1 is SGHRS and CDR2 is YFSETQ in the germline V gene. V was cut by 4 bases and J by 0 bases, with 11 bases left in between. The CDR3 region is CASSPDTSSYEQYF. In nucleotides, the CDR3 is TGCGCCAGCAGCCCAGACACGTCCTCCTACGAGCAGTACTTC.

This sequence joins TRBV5-5 and TRBJ1-3, with a tentative D call TRBD1 (5 bases). Germline loops: CDR1 SGHKS, CDR2 YYEKEE (reference sequence). The germline V and J ends were trimmed by 6 bases and 0 bases, with 10 bases remaining between them. The CDR3 has 14 residues. The CDR3 reads CASNSGGSGNTIYF. In nucleotides, the CDR3 is TGTGCCAGCAACTCGGGGGGCTCTGGAAACACCATATATTTT.

The chain is built from TRBV6-2 or TRBV6-3 and TRBJ1-5; D is uncertain. Trimming pared 0 bases from V and 5 bases from J, leaving 11 bases between. Germline lookup yields CDR1 MNHEY and CDR2 SVGEGT. CDR3 size: 15 residues. Here the CDR3 DNA reads TGTGCCAGCAGTTACTCGAGAACAGATTATCAGCCCCAGCATTTT. This translates into CASSYSRTDYQPQHF.

The rearrangement joins TRBV19 to TRBJ2-5; 7 nucleotides line up with TRBD1. Germline V lookup: CDR1 LNHDA, CDR2 SQIVND (reference sequence). The CDR3 totals 14 residues. Trimming removed 6 bases from V and 6 bases from J; junction bases left unmatched: 10. Written as DNA, the CDR3 is TGTGCCAGTAGCAGGGGACAGAGCGTACAGACCCAGTACTTC. Its translation: CASSRGQSVQTQYF.

This chain joins TRBV7-2 and TRBJ2-1, with 11 bases aligning to TRBD2. V shed 3 bases, J shed 9 bases, and the junction held 7 bases outside the gene matches. CDR1 is SGHTA, CDR2 FQGNSA, per germline. The CDR3 runs to 15 residues. The CDR3 DNA is TGTGCCAGCAGCTTTTACGGGACTAGCGGCGGTGAGCAGTTCTTC. Amino acids: CASSFYGTSGGEQFF. The full variable domain, its missing parts supplied by reference TRBV7-2 and TRBJ2-1, is GAGVSQSPSNKVTEKGKDVELRCDPISGHTALYWYRQSLGQGLEFLIYFQGNSAPDKSGLPSDRFSAERTGGSVSTLTIQRTQQEDSAVYLCASSFYGTSGGEQFFGPGTRLTVL.

The chain uses TRBV27 and TRBJ2-3, with TRBD2 identical over 11 bases. V was clipped by 4 bases and J by 0 bases; unmatched bases: 12. From germline, CDR1 is MNHEY and CDR2 SMNVEV (reference sequence). CDR3 length: 19 residues. CDR3 amino acids: CASSSPLSGRAPSTDTQYF. DNA of the CDR3: TGTGCCAGCAGTTCTCCCCTTAGCGGGAGGGCCCCAAGCACAGATACGCAGTATTTT.

Details on this clone: This same CDR3 is encoded by further DNA sequences in the sample. V and J are TRBV10-3 and TRBJ2-3, with D tentatively TRBD2 (5 bases). The CDR3 has 13 amino acids. V was pared by 7 bases and J by 0 bases, with 8 bases between. Germline V gene sequence: CDR1 ENHRY, CDR2 SYGVKD. The CDR3 region is CAINGGSTDTQYF. The CDR3, as DNA: TGTGCCATCAACGGCGGGAGCACAGATACGCAGTATTTT.

This clone has a single count. V is TRBV4-1 and J is TRBJ2-5; 11 nucleotides agree with TRBD1. This CDR3 spans 21 amino acids. Germline V gives CDR1 MGHRA, CDR2 YSYEKL. J was trimmed by 3 bases and V by 1 base; bases with no gene match: 19. The DNA of the CDR3 is TGCGCCAGCAGCCAAGTTTCCGCAGTGTCCTACGGACAGGGGGCCGAAGAGACCCAGTACTTC. Its protein is CASSQVSAVSYGQGAEETQYF.

This rearrangement joins TRBV2 to TRBJ2-7; 11 nucleotides line up with TRBD1. Germline V lookup: CDR1 SNHLY, CDR2 FYNNEI. Germline trimming cut 6 bases from V and 5 bases from J; bases unmatched to any gene: 3. The CDR3 has 13 residues. The CDR3: CASRGTGGDEQYF. CDR3 DNA sequence: TGTGCCAGCAGGGGGACAGGGGGGGACGAGCAGTACTTC.

Comment on this clone: Other nucleotide sequences from this sample produce the same CDR3. The genes are TRBV19 and TRBJ2-3; perhaps TRBD1 as D (6 bases). Looked up from germline, CDR1 is LNHDA and CDR2 is SQIVND (reference sequence). The ends were cut back, 1 base at V and 1 base at J, with 6 bases in the middle. This CDR3 region has 14 residues. The CDR3 DNA is TGTGCCAGTAGTATAGGACAGGGCACAGATACGCAGTATTTT. Translation: CASSIGQGTDTQYF. The full variable domain, with the rest looked up from reference TRBV19 and TRBJ2-3, is DGGITQSPKYLFRKEGQNVTLSCEQNLNHDAMYWYRQDPGQGLRLIYYSQIVNDFQKGDIAEGYSVSREKKESFPLTVTSAQKNPTAFYLCASSIGQGTDTQYFGPGTRLTVL.

This sequence joins TRBV19 and TRBJ1-2; TRBD1 might be the D (5 bases). V was clipped by 3 bases and J by 4 bases, with 12 bases between them. CDR1 and CDR2 (germline): LNHDA, SQIVND (reference sequence). The CDR3 is made up of 14 amino acids. This CDR3 reads CASSIQGYSYGYTF. The DNA of the CDR3 is TGTGCCAGTAGTATCCAGGGTTATAGCTATGGCTACACCTTC. Supplemented by reference TRBV19 and TRBJ1-2, the full variable domain reads DGGITQSPKYLFRKEGQNVTLSCEQNLNHDAMYWYRQDPGQGLRLIYYSQIVNDFQKGDIAEGYSVSREKKESFPLTVTSAQKNPTAFYLCASSIQGYSYGYTFGSGTRLTVV.

On this clone itself: Other DNA variants within this sample encode the same CDR3. V and J are TRBV5-1 and TRBJ1-3; no clear D gene. The V end was cut by 0 bases, the J end by 3 bases, with 7 bases between. CDR1 SGHRS and CDR2 YFSETQ come from the germline V gene. The CDR3 runs to 14 residues. The CDR3 bases are TGCGCCAGCAGCTTGGGCGGGGATGGAAACACCATATATTTT. Translating it yields CASSLGGDGNTIYF.

This sequence joins TRBV19 and TRBJ1-5; 7 bases are a match to TRBD1. Germline V gene lookup returns CDR1 LNHDA and CDR2 SQIVND (reference sequence). The junction had 6 bases not matched to a gene; V was cut back by 6 bases and J by 4 bases. CDR3 length equals 14 residues. The chain's CDR3 is CASRETGRNQPQHF. The DNA of the CDR3 is TGTGCCAGTAGGGAGACAGGGCGGAATCAGCCCCAGCATTTT.

This chain's CDR3 is CAISERGRNEKLFF. The CDR3 bases are TGTGCCATCAGTGAAAGGGGGCGAAATGAAAAACTGTTTTTT. The chain recombines TRBV10-3 with TRBJ1-4, with 7 bases lining up with TRBD1. Trimming at V came to 3 bases and at J to 5 bases, leaving 3 bases not matched to a gene. Germline CDR1 is ENHRY and CDR2 is SYGVKD. There are 14 residues in the CDR3.

The J gene is TRBJ1-1, the V gene TRBV7-9; D remains unclear. V lost 1 base and J lost 5, with 17 bases in between. The germline V gene encodes CDR1 SEHNR and CDR2 FQNEAQ (reference sequence). The CDR3 contains 16 residues. The CDR3 here is CASSLGATVIRTEAFF. The CDR3 region has the DNA TGTGCCAGCAGCTTAGGGGCGACGGTAATTCGGACTGAAGCTTTCTTT.

J is TRBJ2-1 and V is TRBV4-1; tentatively, D is TRBD2 (5 bases). The germline V gene encodes CDR1 MGHRA and CDR2 YSYEKL. The CDR3 runs 13 residues. With 5 bases removed from V and 8 bases from J, the gap between germline ends came to 13 bases. CDR3 bases: TGCGCCAGCAGCGGTACTAGTTTCGATGAGCAGTTCTTC. It translates to CASSGTSFDEQFF.

The chain uses TRBV28 and TRBJ1-3; 9 bases are a match to TRBD1. The CDR3 has 17 residues. V gave up 3 bases and J gave up 4 bases; unmatched junction bases: 10. Germline V gives CDR1 MDHEN, CDR2 SYDVKM. The CDR3 DNA is TGTGCCAGCAGTTTCGGAGGCCCGGGACAGGGAGGAAACACCATATATTTT. Protein product: CASSFGGPGQGGNTIYF. Based on the CDR3 plus reference TRBV28 and TRBJ1-3, the full variable domain is DVKVTQSSRYLVKRTGEKVFLECVQDMDHENMFWYRQDPGLGLRLIYFSYDVKMKEKGDIPEGYSVSREKKERFSLILESASTNQTSMYLCASSFGGPGQGGNTIYFGEGSWLTVV.

The chain employs TRBV7-8 and TRBJ2-2; 12 positions match TRBD1. The V segment lost 5 bases and the J segment 4 bases; nucleotides outside the gene matches: 11. CDR3 length: 18 amino acids. Looked up from germline, CDR1 is SGHVS and CDR2 is FQNEAQ. The CDR3 DNA follows: TGTGCCAGCAGCCTAAGGGACAGGGGGCGGTCTGGCACCGGGGAGCTGTTTTTT. The encoded protein is CASSLRDRGRSGTGELFF.